The 27 T cell receptor beta chains below all came from one sample that was sequenced in a study of cytomegalovirus exposure and HLA in healthy donors. Researchers ran the PCR with 60 Vbeta and 13 Jbeta primers. Assay used: immunoSEQ multiplex PCR; TCRdb lists only in-frame clones, some missing. The sample holds around 90,000 clones, over 65% seen once. Sequencing used PBMCs. These receptors were obtained from a human donor in good health.

This clone came up once. The V and J genes are TRBV20-1 and TRBJ2-3, with unresolved D. V shed 3 bases and J shed 4 bases, with 5 bases lying between them. Per germline, CDR1 DFQATT and CDR2 SNEGSKA (reference sequence). CDR3 length equals 11 residues. The CDR3 nucleotides read TGCAGTGCTAGCGGAGCAGATACGCAGTATTTT. Amino acid sequence: CSASGADTQYF.

CDR3 amino acids: CASSLIPRGVQETQYF. For the CDR3, the DNA is TGTGCCAGCAGCTTAATCCCTCGGGGGGTCCAAGAGACCCAGTACTTC. The rearrangement links TRBV7-3 to TRBJ2-5; 7 nucleotides line up with TRBD2. The length of the CDR3 is 16 residues. V shed 1 base and J 1 base; nucleotides not matched to a gene: 6. Germline loops: CDR1 SGHTA, CDR2 FQGTGA.

This chain joins TRBV29-1 and TRBJ2-7; 8 nucleotides line up with TRBD1. Germline V gene data show CDR1 as SQVTM and CDR2 as ANQGSEA. The CDR3 is made up of 15 amino acids. Trimming removed 3 bases from V and 4 bases from J; junction bases left unmatched: 11. The CDR3, as DNA: TGCAGCGTTGATAGGGGGACAGGCCACCGGTACGAGCAGTACTTC. Encoded protein: CSVDRGTGHRYEQYF.

The rearrangement links TRBV19 to TRBJ2-7; 8 positions agree with TRBD1. V gave up 5 bases and J gave up 5 bases; unmatched junction bases: 5. The CDR3 consists of 13 residues. The germline V gene has CDR1 LNHDA and CDR2 SQIVND (reference sequence). CDR3 loop: CASSGQGGDEQYF. The CDR3 bases are TGTGCCAGTAGTGGACAGGGAGGTGACGAGCAGTACTTC.

This sequence joins TRBV4-3 and TRBJ2-7, with unresolved D. This CDR3 is built from 14 residues. Between the trimmed V and J ends, which lost 3 bases and 7 bases, there was a span of 16 bases. Germline CDR1 reads LGHNA; CDR2 reads YSLEER. The CDR3 coding sequence is TGCGCCAGCAGCCAGCTAGACCTCCCCGGGGAGCAGTACTTC. The encoded protein is CASSQLDLPGEQYF.

The chain joins TRBV5-1 to TRBJ2-3; 9 bases align to TRBD2. The CDR3 runs to 16 residues. V shed 6 bases, J shed 4 bases, and the junction held 12 bases outside the gene matches. Germline V gene data show CDR1 as SGHRS and CDR2 as YFSETQ. The CDR3 DNA reads TGCGCCAGCACCCCGACCCTAGCGGGACTCGCAGATACGCAGTATTTT. It specifies CASTPTLAGLADTQYF.

The V and J genes are TRBV19 and TRBJ1-5, with 9 bases identical to TRBD1. The CDR3 loop spans 14 amino acids. J lost 3 bases, V lost 7 bases, and 4 bases had no gene match. CDR1 and CDR2 (germline): LNHDA, SQIVND (reference sequence). The CDR3 DNA is TGTGCCAGTACGCGGGACAGGGACAATCAGCCCCAGCATTTT. It yields the protein CASTRDRDNQPQHF.

The rearrangement uses TRBV7-3 and TRBJ1-2, with TRBD1 identical over 7 bases. This CDR3 spans 14 amino acids. Germline CDR1 SGHTA, CDR2 FQGTGA. The junction had 7 bases not matched to a gene; V was cut back by 3 bases and J by 6 bases. This CDR3 reads CASSFGQEGDGYTF. CDR3 sequence (DNA): TGTGCCAGCAGCTTTGGACAGGAGGGCGATGGCTACACCTTC.

Written as DNA, the CDR3 is TGTGCCAGCTCACCCGCCTTGGCCCAGATGAACACTGAAGCTTTCTTT. Protein sequence: CASSPALAQMNTEAFF. The V gene is TRBV18, the J gene TRBJ1-1; D is uncertain. Germline CDR1 and CDR2: KGHSH and LQKENI. This CDR3 comprises 16 residues. V was shortened by 3 bases and J by 0 bases, with 14 bases between the two germline ends.

The chain joins TRBV19 to TRBJ2-3, with 11 bases lining up with TRBD2. The CDR3 totals 14 residues. V shed 5 bases, J shed 8 bases, and the junction held 6 bases outside the gene matches. The germline V gene has CDR1 LNHDA and CDR2 SQIVND (reference sequence). The CDR3 DNA follows: TGTGCCAGTAGTGCTACTAGCGGGAGTAGTACGCAGTATTTT. Its translation is CASSATSGSSTQYF.

The CDR3 region has the DNA TGTGCCAGCACCGGCGACAGGGAGGACGGCTACACCTTC. Encoded protein: CASTGDREDGYTF. The chain couples TRBV2 to TRBJ1-2; 7 bases map to TRBD1. With V trimmed by 7 bases and J by 8 bases, 10 bases remained unmatched. Germline CDR1 reads SNHLY; CDR2 reads FYNNEI. The length of the CDR3 is 13 residues.

V is TRBV15 and J is TRBJ2-2; 7 nucleotides line up with TRBD2. The J segment lost 4 bases and the V segment lost 0 bases, leaving 5 bases of the junction unmatched. This CDR3 contains 16 residues. Germline CDR1 and CDR2: LNHNV and YYDKDF (reference sequence). Here the CDR3 reads CATSRDRRETTGELFF. The CDR3 DNA sequence: TGTGCCACCAGCAGAGATCGGCGGGAGACCACCGGGGAGCTGTTTTTT.

This sequence joins TRBV7-3 and TRBJ2-1; 8 bases match TRBD2. J was trimmed by 6 bases and V by 1 base; bases with no gene match: 11. The CDR3 is 17 amino acids. Germline V gene sequence: CDR1 SGHTA, CDR2 FQGTGA. The CDR3, as DNA: TGTGCCAGCAGCTTAAGTCTCGGCGGGGGGTCTTCCAATGAGCAGTTCTTC. It codes for CASSLSLGGGSSNEQFF.

The rearrangement links TRBV5-6 to TRBJ2-1, with 10 nucleotides matching TRBD1. The CDR3 consists of 17 residues. Germline V lookup: CDR1 SGHDT, CDR2 YYEEEE. Germline trimming cut 2 bases from V and 7 bases from J; bases unmatched to any gene: 12. This chain's CDR3 is CASSLRPGTGAINEQFF. CDR3 DNA: TGTGCCAGCAGCTTACGCCCCGGGACAGGGGCGATAAATGAGCAGTTCTTC.

This clone has just a few counts. This chain uses TRBV6-6 with TRBJ1-4; D remains unclear. CDR3 size: 15 residues. V dropped 0 bases and J dropped 8 bases, with 13 bases sitting between them. Germline V gene sequence: CDR1 MNHNY, CDR2 SVGAGI (reference sequence). CDR3 in amino acids: CASSYSGRAGEKLFF. The CDR3 nucleotides read TGTGCCAGCAGTTACTCCGGGCGCGCGGGCGAAAAACTGTTTTTT.

CDR3 in DNA: TGTGCCAGCAGCTTGGAAGGGGACAGCTCCTACGAGCAGTACTTC. Its protein is CASSLEGDSSYEQYF. The rearrangement uses TRBV5-5 and TRBJ2-7, with 7 bases matching TRBD1. Germline CDR1 is SGHKS and CDR2 is YYEKEE (reference sequence). The length of the CDR3 is 15 residues. J gave up 0 bases and V 0 bases, and 3 bases lay outside the gene matches. Together with reference TRBV5-5 and TRBJ2-7, the CDR3 gives the full variable domain: DAGVTQSPTHLIKTRGQQVTLRCSPISGHKSVSWYQQVLGQGPQFIFQYYEKEERGRGNFPDRFSARQFPNYSSELNVNALLLGDSALYLCASSLEGDSSYEQYFGPGTRLTVT.

This clone was seen only a few times. J is TRBJ2-7 and V is TRBV11-2, with a tentative D call TRBD2 (5 bases). The CDR3 length is 15 residues. V lost 5 bases and J lost 3, with 17 bases in between. Germline V gene data show CDR1 as SGHAT and CDR2 as FQNNGV. Here the CDR3 reads CASSGRYRRLYEQYF. The DNA of the CDR3 is TGTGCCAGCAGCGGGAGATATCGGCGTCTCTACGAGCAGTACTTC.

This clone came up once. The chain employs TRBV7-9 and TRBJ1-1; D unclear. The CDR3 length is 13 residues. CDR1 and CDR2 from the germline V gene are SEHNR and FQNEAQ (reference sequence). V was clipped by 5 bases and J by 5 bases, with 12 bases between them. The CDR3 spells CASSPRTGTEAFF. The CDR3, as DNA: TGTGCCAGCAGCCCCAGGACGGGGACTGAAGCTTTCTTT.

V usage is TRBV19 and J usage is TRBJ1-2; D perhaps matches TRBD1 (5 bases). CDR3 size: 14 residues. CDR1 is LNHDA, CDR2 SQIVND, per germline (reference sequence). V was pared by 3 bases and J by 8 bases, with 16 bases between. The CDR3 loop reads CASSIRGGTGGYTF. In DNA form, the CDR3 reads TGTGCCAGTAGTATCCGCGGGGGGACGGGAGGCTACACCTTC.

J is TRBJ2-7 and V is TRBV7-6, with D uncertain. V was shortened by 3 bases and J by 0 bases, with 9 bases between the two germline ends. The germline gives CDR1 SGHVS, CDR2 FNYEAQ. The CDR3 contains 14 residues. The CDR3 loop reads CASSFSGSSYEQYF. Written as DNA, the CDR3 is TGTGCCAGCAGCTTTTCCGGTAGCTCCTACGAGCAGTACTTC.

V gene TRBV4-3 combines with J gene TRBJ2-5, with TRBD1 identical over 8 bases. Germline V gene sequence: CDR1 LGHNA, CDR2 YSLEER. The CDR3 length is 16 residues. J gave up 5 bases and V 4 bases, and 12 bases lay outside the gene matches. The CDR3 loop is CASSRGPQGAWETQYF. The CDR3 region has the DNA TGCGCCAGCAGCCGAGGTCCCCAGGGGGCTTGGGAGACCCAGTACTTC.

This clone was counted a single time. The CDR3 DNA reads as TGCGCCAGCAGCTTGTCTCGGGGGGGCACCGGGGAGCTGTTTTTT. This codes for CASSLSRGGTGELFF. The chain has TRBV5-1 and TRBJ2-2, with 8 bases lining up with TRBD2. This CDR3 spans 15 amino acids. V was clipped by 1 base and J by 4 bases; unmatched bases: 3. CDR1 and CDR2 (germline): SGHRS, YFSETQ.

This clone was detected only once. The chain joins TRBV7-2 to TRBJ2-5; 12 nucleotides line up with TRBD2. The CDR3 totals 17 residues. Germline CDR1 and CDR2: SGHTA and FQGNSA. With V trimmed by 3 bases and J by 5 bases, 10 bases remained unmatched. CDR3 region: CASSFPALAGGRETQYF. The CDR3 nucleotides read TGTGCCAGCAGCTTCCCGGCCCTAGCGGGGGGGCGTGAGACCCAGTACTTC. The variable domain in full, completed from reference TRBV7-2 and TRBJ2-5, reads GAGVSQSPSNKVTEKGKDVELRCDPISGHTALYWYRQSLGQGLEFLIYFQGNSAPDKSGLPSDRFSAERTGGSVSTLTIQRTQQEDSAVYLCASSFPALAGGRETQYFGPGTRLLVL.

This chain uses TRBV5-6 with TRBJ2-7; 9 bases align to TRBD2. The trim removed 0 bases at V and 2 bases at J, leaving 3 bases unmatched. The CDR3 has 15 residues. The germline V gene has CDR1 SGHDT and CDR2 YYEEEE. The CDR3 here is CASSLDGTSTYEQYF. The CDR3 nucleotides read TGTGCCAGCAGCTTGGATGGGACTAGCACCTACGAGCAGTACTTC.

This sequence joins TRBV5-1 and TRBJ1-3, with 7 bases aligning to TRBD1. The germline V gene encodes CDR1 SGHRS and CDR2 YFSETQ. V lost 4 bases, J lost 3 bases, and 13 bases stayed unmatched. The CDR3 sequence is 17 residues long. The CDR3 nucleotides are TGCGCCAGCAGCCCCGAGGTTCAGGGGGGCTTTGGAAACACCATATATTTT. Its protein product is CASSPEVQGGFGNTIYF.

This chain links TRBV7-9 with TRBJ2-1, with 12 bases aligning to TRBD1. CDR3 length: 15 residues. Per germline, CDR1 SEHNR and CDR2 FQNEAQ (reference sequence). J was trimmed by 7 bases and V by 3 bases; bases with no gene match: 4. Here the CDR3 DNA reads TGTGCCAGCAGCTTGGGACAGGGGGCTGAGAATGAGCAGTTCTTC. Translation gives CASSLGQGAENEQFF.

V gene TRBV4-1 combines with J gene TRBJ2-7; 9 positions agree with TRBD1. The CDR3 runs to 15 residues. Germline V gene sequence: CDR1 MGHRA, CDR2 YSYEKL. J gave up 4 bases and V 3 bases, and 7 bases lay outside the gene matches. Here the CDR3 reads CASSQPGQGAYEQYF. The DNA for the CDR3 is TGCGCCAGCAGCCAGCCGGGACAGGGAGCGTACGAGCAGTACTTC.